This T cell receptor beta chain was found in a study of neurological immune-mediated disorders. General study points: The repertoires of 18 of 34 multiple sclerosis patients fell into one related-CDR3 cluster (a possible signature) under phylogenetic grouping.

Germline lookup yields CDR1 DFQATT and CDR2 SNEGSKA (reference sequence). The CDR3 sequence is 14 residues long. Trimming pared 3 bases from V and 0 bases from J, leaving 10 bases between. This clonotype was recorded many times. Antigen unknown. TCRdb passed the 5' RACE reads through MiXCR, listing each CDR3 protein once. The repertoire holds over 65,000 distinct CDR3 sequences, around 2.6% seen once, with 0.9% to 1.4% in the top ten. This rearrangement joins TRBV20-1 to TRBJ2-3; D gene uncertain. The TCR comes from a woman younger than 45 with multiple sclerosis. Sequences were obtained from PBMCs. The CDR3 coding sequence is TGCAGTGCTAGCTCGACCCCCAGCACAGATACGCAGTATTTT. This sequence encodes CSASSTPSTDTQYF.